This TCR beta chain came from a study of blood T cell repertoires in COVID-19. Turning to the study itself: Sites in the United States, Italy and Spain provided acute and convalescent COVID-19 samples. In each case, the material was cDNA or gDNA derived from T cells, B-cell-depleted T cells, or PBMCs.

Original analysis: Using reference gene primer amplification, nucleated cell counts were estimated. Here immunoSEQ multiplex PCR was the method, and the copy in TCRdb shows in-frame clones only, minus some. V and J calls and clone size are copied from that table; D and trimming were computed from the DNA. This table holds about 67,000 clones, roughly nine tenths found once. The germline V gene has CDR1 SGHTA and CDR2 FQGNSA. The CDR3 extends over 16 amino acids. After removal of 7 bases from V and 6 bases from J, the junction contained 12 bases not matched to a gene. The source of this sequence is a man in his fifties or sixties with active COVID-19. What was sequenced was peripheral blood. The J gene is TRBJ2-2, the V gene TRBV7-2, with 9 bases fitting TRBD2. CDR3 protein: CASTPRRGGDAGELFF. The CDR3 DNA reads as TGTGCCAGCACCCCCCGGCGGGGGGGTGACGCCGGGGAGCTGTTTTTT.